The next 29 T cell receptor beta chains were all read from a single sample in a study of T cell repertoires in cytomegalovirus infection. For these TCRs, the target antigens are not known. Each CDR3 protein gets one entry after TCRdb re-called the reads with MiXCR. There are roughly 280,000 distinct CDR3 sequences in the sample; less than 25% occur only once, and roughly a fifth lies in the top ten. The sequencing used cultured PBMCs, collected from culture after CMV antigen stimulation. Source of these receptors: a human donor in good health (CMV status not recorded). Some clones in this sample may be carry-over from other donors' samples.

This clonotype has more than one count but fewer than ten. The chain employs TRBV7-3 and TRBJ2-3; perhaps TRBD1 as D (6 bases). Germline assignment: CDR1 SGHTA and CDR2 FQGTGA. The CDR3 loop spans 12 amino acids. The germline V and J ends were trimmed by 4 bases and 8 bases, with 10 bases remaining between them. CDR3 coding DNA: TGTGCCAGCAGCTCGGACAGCTTTACGCAGTATTTT. This translates into CASSSDSFTQYF.

This clonotype was detected many times. This chain links TRBV20-1 with TRBJ2-1; 13 bases are a match to TRBD2. The ends lost 4 bases at V and 0 bases at J; junction bases unmatched: 6. There are 17 residues in the CDR3. In germline, CDR1 is DFQATT, CDR2 SNEGSKA (reference sequence). The CDR3 DNA reads as TGCAGTGCTATCTTACTAGCGGGAGGGAGCTCCTACAATGAGCAGTTCTTC. Its protein is CSAILLAGGSSYNEQFF.

This clonotype was found many times. V gene TRBV7-2 combines with J gene TRBJ1-3, with a weak D call TRBD1 (5 bases). In germline, CDR1 is SGHTA, CDR2 FQGNSA. V gave up 1 base and J gave up 0 bases, with 13 bases separating them. The CDR3 consists of 17 residues. For the CDR3, the DNA is TGTGCCAGCAGCTTAGGGGGGGGGTTTTCCTCTGGAAACACCATATATTTT. It codes for CASSLGGGFSSGNTIYF.

This clonotype was counted many times. The V gene is TRBV11-3, the J gene TRBJ2-4; D perhaps matches TRBD1 (6 bases). Germline V lookup: CDR1 SGHNT, CDR2 YENEEA. The V gene lost 6 bases and the J gene lost 1 base, with 7 bases spanning the gap. The CDR3 runs to 13 residues. The CDR3 DNA reads TGTGCCAGCAGGGGGGCGGCCAAAAACATTCAGTACTTC. Encoded protein: CASRGAAKNIQYF.

This clonotype showed up many times. The gene calls are TRBV7-2 and TRBJ2-7; the match to TRBD1 covers 7 bases. Germline trimming cut 5 bases from V and 1 base from J; bases unmatched to any gene: 5. The germline V gene encodes CDR1 SGHTA and CDR2 FQGNSA. CDR3 length equals 14 residues. DNA for the CDR3: TGTGCCAGCAGCCATCCGGACAGGTCCTACGAGCAGTACTTC. This gives the protein CASSHPDRSYEQYF.

This clonotype showed up just a few times. J is TRBJ2-1 and V is TRBV4-1, with no clear D. Trimming left V 2 bases short and J 5 bases short, with 10 bases between. The V gene's germline CDR1 is MGHRA and CDR2 YSYEKL. The CDR3 has 14 amino acids. CDR3 sequence reads: CASSQTGADNEQFF. CDR3 coding DNA: TGCGCCAGCAGCCAAACTGGCGCTGACAATGAGCAGTTCTTC.

Many counts were recorded for this clonotype. This chain links TRBV6-5 with TRBJ2-1; D call uncertain. Trimming pared 5 bases from V and 9 bases from J, leaving 14 bases between. Germline-derived CDR1 and CDR2 are MNHEY and SVGAGI. The CDR3 contains 13 residues. The CDR3 here is CASSDRPPGEQFF. In DNA form, the CDR3 reads TGTGCCAGCAGTGACCGACCCCCAGGTGAGCAGTTCTTC.

Only one count was recorded for this clonotype. The chain combines TRBV7-3 with TRBJ2-6; the D gene could be TRBD1 or TRBD2 (5 bases each). The germline V gene has CDR1 SGHTA and CDR2 FQGTGA. The V end lost 5 bases, the J end lost 0 bases, and 17 bases lay between the germline ends. There are 18 residues in the CDR3. The CDR3 loop is CASSLITGLSSGANVLTF. CDR3 DNA sequence: TGTGCCAGCAGCCTGATAACAGGACTTAGCTCTGGGGCCAACGTCCTGACTTTC.

The chain joins TRBV19 to TRBJ2-4, with 7 nucleotides matching TRBD1. The germline V gene encodes CDR1 LNHDA and CDR2 SQIVND (reference sequence). V lost 6 bases, J lost 8 bases, and 7 bases stayed unmatched. The CDR3 has 13 residues. CDR3 in DNA: TGTGCCAGTAGGGGGAGACAGGGAGACATTCAGTACTTC. Translating it yields CASRGRQGDIQYF.

The chain carries TRBV7-9 and TRBJ2-7; 13 nucleotides line up with TRBD2. V dropped 5 bases and J dropped 5; count of bases not matched to a gene: 12. Per the germline V gene, CDR1 is SEHNR and CDR2 is FQNEAQ (reference sequence). The CDR3 has 17 amino acids. As DNA, the CDR3 is TGTGCCAGCAGCCCTCCGGGACTAGCGGGGACTCGCGACGAGCAGTACTTC. Its translation is CASSPPGLAGTRDEQYF. The entire variable domain, with the rest obtained from reference TRBV7-9 and TRBJ2-7, is as follows: DTGVSQNPRHKITKRGQNVTFRCDPISEHNRLYWYRQTLGQGPEFLTYFQNEAQLEKSRLLSDRFSAERPKGSFSTLEIQRTEQGDSAMYLCASSPPGLAGTRDEQYFGPGTRLTVT.

The chain recombines TRBV4-3 with TRBJ1-1, with D perhaps matching TRBD1 (5 bases). Germline V gene data show CDR1 as LGHNA and CDR2 as YSLEER. The CDR3 consists of 15 residues. V gave up 1 base and J gave up 5 bases, with 14 bases separating them. The CDR3 protein is CASSQVMSGRTEAFF. In DNA form, the CDR3 reads TGCGCCAGCAGCCAAGTAATGTCAGGGAGGACTGAAGCTTTCTTT.

The J gene is TRBJ1-6, the V gene TRBV11-3; no clear D gene. V lost 5 bases and J 12 bases, leaving 11 bases between the germline ends. Germline CDR1 SGHNT, CDR2 YENEEA. This CDR3 has 12 amino acids. In nucleotides, the CDR3 is TGTGCCAGCAGCCGTGACATCGGACCCCTCCACTTT. Its protein product is CASSRDIGPLHF.

The chain carries TRBV3-1 and TRBJ2-7, with TRBD2 matching over 9 bases. The ends lost 7 bases at V and 3 bases at J; junction bases unmatched: 7. CDR1 LGHDT and CDR2 YNNKEL come from the germline V gene (reference sequence). CDR3 length: 14 residues. DNA of the CDR3: TGTGCCAGCACCCCGGGACTAGCTTTCTACGAGCAGTACTTC. Translated: CASTPGLAFYEQYF.

The sample holds a few counts of this clonotype. The rearrangement links TRBV7-9 to TRBJ2-2; D gene ambiguous. Deletions cut 7 bases from V and 6 bases from J, with 0 bases between. This CDR3 has 9 amino acids. Germline V gene data show CDR1 as SEHNR and CDR2 as FQNEAQ (reference sequence). The CDR3 loop reads CASTGELFF. CDR3 nucleotide sequence: TGTGCCAGCACCGGGGAGCTGTTTTTT.

V is TRBV13 and J is TRBJ1-1, with D possibly matching TRBD1 (6 bases). Trimming pared 3 bases from V and 11 bases from J, leaving 10 bases between. Germline CDR1 is PRHDT and CDR2 is FYEKMQ (reference sequence). The CDR3 spans 11 residues. CDR3 DNA: TGTGCCAGCAGCTTGAGGACAGCGGCTTTCTTT. Protein product: CASSLRTAAFF.

The chain links TRBV28 to TRBJ2-1; D unresolved. V was pared by 3 bases and J by 7 bases, with 10 bases between. The V gene's germline CDR1 is MDHEN and CDR2 SYDVKM. This CDR3 spans 13 amino acids. The CDR3 is CASSFAVRNEQFF. For the CDR3, the DNA is TGTGCCAGCAGTTTTGCGGTTCGGAATGAGCAGTTCTTC. Combining the CDR3 with reference TRBV28 and TRBJ2-1 gives the whole variable domain DVKVTQSSRYLVKRTGEKVFLECVQDMDHENMFWYRQDPGLGLRLIYFSYDVKMKEKGDIPEGYSVSREKKERFSLILESASTNQTSMYLCASSFAVRNEQFFGPGTRLTVL.

This clonotype appeared many times. V usage is TRBV7-2 and J usage is TRBJ2-7; no firm D call. Germline V gene sequence: CDR1 SGHTA, CDR2 FQGNSA. Trimming pared 0 bases from V and 2 bases from J, leaving 8 bases between. This CDR3 has 14 residues. The CDR3 bases are TGTGCCAGCAGCTTAGCGGGCAGGACCTACGAGCAGTACTTC. It is translated as CASSLAGRTYEQYF.

The gene calls are TRBV4-3 and TRBJ2-1, with D possibly matching TRBD2 (6 bases). V lost 3 bases, J lost 4 bases, and 10 bases lay in between. Germline V gene sequence: CDR1 LGHNA, CDR2 YSLEER. The CDR3 totals 14 residues. In DNA form, the CDR3 reads TGCGCCAGCAGCCAGCTCCTAGCGTACAATGAGCAGTTCTTC. Translating gives CASSQLLAYNEQFF.

The CDR3 here is CASSSLAGISYNEQFF. In DNA form, the CDR3 reads TGTGCCAGCAGTTCCTTAGCGGGAATCTCCTACAATGAGCAGTTCTTC. The chain links TRBV27 to TRBJ2-1, with 8 bases identical to TRBD2. The V segment lost 4 bases and the J segment 0 bases; nucleotides outside the gene matches: 5. The CDR3 covers 16 residues. CDR1 and CDR2 (germline): MNHEY, SMNVEV (reference sequence).

This clonotype was found many times. The genes are TRBV29-1 and TRBJ2-3, with D maybe TRBD2 (6 bases). Germline-derived CDR1 and CDR2 are SQVTM and ANQGSEA. The CDR3 contains 10 residues. Trimming took off 4 bases at V and 8 bases at J, with 7 bases between the two ends. The DNA for the CDR3 is TGCAGCGTTGCGGAGGGTACGCAGTATTTT. Encoded protein: CSVAEGTQYF.

A few counts support this clonotype. The V gene is TRBV12-3 or TRBV12-4, the J gene TRBJ1-2, with a weak D call TRBD1 (5 bases). CDR3 size: 15 residues. Trimming shortened V by 1 base and J by 6 bases, and 15 bases separated the two germline ends. Here the CDR3 DNA reads TGTGCCAGCAGTTTAGAAGGATTTGGGGGGAATGGCTACACCTTC. It encodes CASSLEGFGGNGYTF.

The table lists this clonotype with a few counts. The gene calls are TRBV29-1 and TRBJ1-5, with 7 bases that match TRBD1. This CDR3 comprises 14 residues. Losses at the gene ends were 4 bases for V and 0 bases for J; bases not matched to a gene: 3. Germline loops: CDR1 SQVTM, CDR2 ANQGSEA. CDR3 bases: TGCAGCGTTGGGGCAGGGGGTAGCAATCAGCCCCAGCATTTT. It yields the protein CSVGAGGSNQPQHF.

The rearrangement links TRBV7-9 to TRBJ2-3; D is perhaps TRBD1 (6 bases). The CDR3 sequence is 17 residues long. The germline gives CDR1 SEHNR, CDR2 FQNEAQ (reference sequence). V lost 5 bases and J lost 2, with 20 bases in between. This chain's CDR3 is CASSPFQQGPYTDTQYF. Written as DNA, the CDR3 is TGTGCCAGCAGCCCTTTTCAACAGGGTCCCTACACAGATACGCAGTATTTT.

The chain couples TRBV11-2 to TRBJ2-3; 9 bases align to TRBD2. The CDR3 is 13 amino acids. The junction had 4 bases not matched to a gene; V was cut back by 2 bases and J by 10 bases. Germline CDR1 reads SGHAT; CDR2 reads FQNNGV. CDR3 DNA: TGTGCCAGCAGCTTAAGTGCGGGAGGGGCGCAGTATTTT. Amino acid sequence: CASSLSAGGAQYF.

This chain joins TRBV7-9 and TRBJ2-2, with D maybe TRBD2 (6 bases). Trimming removed 8 bases at V and 0 bases at J, with 19 bases between. Germline V gives CDR1 SEHNR, CDR2 FQNEAQ (reference sequence). The CDR3 sequence is 17 residues long. This CDR3 is CASESRRTNPNTGELFF. The CDR3 DNA reads as TGTGCCAGCGAATCTCGGCGGACTAACCCGAACACCGGGGAGCTGTTTTTT. The whole variable domain, remainder taken from reference TRBV7-9 and TRBJ2-2, is DTGVSQNPRHKITKRGQNVTFRCDPISEHNRLYWYRQTLGQGPEFLTYFQNEAQLEKSRLLSDRFSAERPKGSFSTLEIQRTEQGDSAMYLCASESRRTNPNTGELFFGEGSRLTVL.

This clonotype showed up many times. J is TRBJ1-5 and V is TRBV5-5; TRBD1 matches 10 bases. Germline assignment: CDR1 SGHKS and CDR2 YYEKEE (reference sequence). This CDR3 contains 15 residues. Trimming at V came to 6 bases and at J to 6 bases, leaving 9 bases not matched to a gene. The CDR3 is CASTIGTGVFQPQHF. The CDR3, as DNA: TGTGCCAGCACGATAGGGACAGGGGTTTTTCAGCCCCAGCATTTT.

The chain uses TRBV7-3 and TRBJ1-1; 8 bases agree with TRBD1. Germline V CDR1 and CDR2: SGHTA, FQGTGA. The CDR3 extends over 14 amino acids. V shed 5 bases and J 5 bases; nucleotides not matched to a gene: 7. The CDR3 sequence: CASSPGQGKTEAFF. As DNA, the CDR3 is TGTGCCAGCAGCCCAGGACAGGGAAAAACTGAAGCTTTCTTT.

This clonotype was observed many times. The chain joins TRBV7-2 to TRBJ2-7; 12 bases match TRBD2. The CDR3 loop spans 16 amino acids. CDR1 is SGHTA, CDR2 FQGNSA, per germline. V gave up 2 bases and J gave up 4 bases; unmatched junction bases: 6. The CDR3 sequence is CASSLTSGRWTYEQYF. For the CDR3, the DNA is TGTGCCAGCAGCTTAACTAGCGGGAGGTGGACGTACGAGCAGTACTTC.

A few counts support this clonotype. As DNA, the CDR3 is TGTGCCAGCAGCCCCGGGACCTACGAGACCCAGTACTTC. Residues: CASSPGTYETQYF. This sequence joins TRBV2 and TRBJ2-5, with D perhaps being TRBD1 or TRBD2 (5 bases each). Germline V CDR1 and CDR2: SNHLY, FYNNEI. This CDR3 is built from 13 residues. The V end was cut by 6 bases, the J end by 5 bases, with 13 bases between. Filled out from reference TRBV2 and TRBJ2-5, the complete variable domain reads EPEVTQTPSHQVTQMGQEVILRCVPISNHLYFYWYRQILGQKVEFLVSFYNNEISEKSEIFDDQFSVERPDGSNFTLKIRSTKLEDSAMYFCASSPGTYETQYFGPGTRLLVL.